This paragraph covers one TCR beta chain sequence. Clones were read by immunoSEQ multiplex PCR, and TCRdb kept only the in-frame ones, dropping some. The repertoire holds 88,000 or so clones, with 75% to 90% as singletons. This specimen belongs to a study of blood T cell repertoires in COVID-19. The TCR originated in a man between 60 and 75 years old with acute or convalescent COVID-19. The sample was peripheral blood.

The CDR3 protein is CASSIGSRDQPQHF. CDR3 nucleotide sequence: TGTGCCAGCAGCATCGGGAGTAGAGATCAGCCCCAGCATTTT. The chain carries TRBV7-2 and TRBJ1-5; D remains unclear. V was shortened by 5 bases and J by 5 bases, with 13 bases between the two germline ends. CDR1 is SGHTA, CDR2 FQGNSA, per germline. CDR3 length equals 14 residues. Full variable domain (rest looked up from reference TRBV7-2 and TRBJ1-5): GAGVSQSPSNKVTEKGKDVELRCDPISGHTALYWYRQSLGQGLEFLIYFQGNSAPDKSGLPSDRFSAERTGGSVSTLTIQRTQQEDSAVYLCASSIGSRDQPQHFGDGTRLSIL.